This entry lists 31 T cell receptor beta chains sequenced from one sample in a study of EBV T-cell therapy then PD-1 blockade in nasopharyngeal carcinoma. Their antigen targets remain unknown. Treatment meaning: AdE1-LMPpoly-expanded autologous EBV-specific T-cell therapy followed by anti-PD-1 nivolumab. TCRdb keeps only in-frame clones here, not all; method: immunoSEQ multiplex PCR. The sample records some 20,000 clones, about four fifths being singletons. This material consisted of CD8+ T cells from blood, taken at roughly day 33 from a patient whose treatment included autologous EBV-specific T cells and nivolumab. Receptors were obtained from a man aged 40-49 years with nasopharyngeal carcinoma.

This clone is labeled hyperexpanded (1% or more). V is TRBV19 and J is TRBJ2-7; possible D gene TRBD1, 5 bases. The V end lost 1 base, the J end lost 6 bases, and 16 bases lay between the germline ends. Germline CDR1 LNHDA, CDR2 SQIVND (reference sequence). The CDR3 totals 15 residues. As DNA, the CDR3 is TGTGCCAGTAGTATAGTCGCCCAGGGTTTTTCCGAGCAGTACTTC. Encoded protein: CASSIVAQGFSEQYF.

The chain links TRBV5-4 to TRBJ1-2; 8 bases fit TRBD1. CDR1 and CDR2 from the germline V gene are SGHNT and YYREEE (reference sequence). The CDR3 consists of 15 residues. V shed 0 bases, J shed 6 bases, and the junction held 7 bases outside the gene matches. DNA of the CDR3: TGTGCCAGCAGCTTGGAAATAGGGACAGGTGATGGCTACACCTTC. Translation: CASSLEIGTGDGYTF. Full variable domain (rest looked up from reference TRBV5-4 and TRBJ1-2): ETGVTQSPTHLIKTRGQQVTLRCSSQSGHNTVSWYQQALGQGPQFIFQYYREEENGRGNFPPRFSGLQFPNYSSELNVNALELDDSALYLCASSLEIGTGDGYTFGSGTRLTVV.

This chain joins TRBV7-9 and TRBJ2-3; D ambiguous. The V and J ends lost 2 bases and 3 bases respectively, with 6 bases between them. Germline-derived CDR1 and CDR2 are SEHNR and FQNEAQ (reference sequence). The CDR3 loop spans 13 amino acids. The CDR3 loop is CASSLLGTDTQYF. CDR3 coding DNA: TGTGCCAGCAGCTTACTGGGAACAGATACGCAGTATTTT.

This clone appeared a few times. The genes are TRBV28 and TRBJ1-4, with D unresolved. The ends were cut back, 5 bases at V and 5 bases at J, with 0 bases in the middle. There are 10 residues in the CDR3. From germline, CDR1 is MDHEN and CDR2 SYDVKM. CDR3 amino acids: CASSNEKLFF. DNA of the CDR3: TGTGCCAGCAGTAATGAAAAACTGTTTTTT.

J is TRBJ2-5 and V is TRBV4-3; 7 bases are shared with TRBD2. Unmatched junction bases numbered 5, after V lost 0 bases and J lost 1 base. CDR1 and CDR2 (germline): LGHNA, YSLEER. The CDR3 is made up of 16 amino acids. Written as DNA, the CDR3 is TGCGCCAGCAGCCAAGATAGTGGGGGGGGCCAAGAGACCCAGTACTTC. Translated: CASSQDSGGGQETQYF.

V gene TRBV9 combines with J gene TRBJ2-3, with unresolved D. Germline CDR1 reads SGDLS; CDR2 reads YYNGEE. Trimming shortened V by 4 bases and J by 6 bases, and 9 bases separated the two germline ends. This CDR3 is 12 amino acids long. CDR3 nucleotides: TGTGCCAGCAGCCCGGGCGCGGATACGCAGTATTTT. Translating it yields CASSPGADTQYF.

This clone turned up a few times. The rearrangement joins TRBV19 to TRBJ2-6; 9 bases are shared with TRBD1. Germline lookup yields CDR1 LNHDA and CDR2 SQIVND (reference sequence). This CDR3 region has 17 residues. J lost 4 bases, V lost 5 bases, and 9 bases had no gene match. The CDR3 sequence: CASSLRDRAAGANVLTF. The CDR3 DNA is TGTGCCAGTAGTCTCCGGGACAGGGCGGCCGGGGCCAACGTCCTGACTTTC.

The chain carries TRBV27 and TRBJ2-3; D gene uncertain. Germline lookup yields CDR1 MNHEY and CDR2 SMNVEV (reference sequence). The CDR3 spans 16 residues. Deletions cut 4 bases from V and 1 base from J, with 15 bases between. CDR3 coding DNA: TGTGCCAGCAGTTATTGGGGATCAGAACGCACAGATACGCAGTATTTT. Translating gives CASSYWGSERTDTQYF.

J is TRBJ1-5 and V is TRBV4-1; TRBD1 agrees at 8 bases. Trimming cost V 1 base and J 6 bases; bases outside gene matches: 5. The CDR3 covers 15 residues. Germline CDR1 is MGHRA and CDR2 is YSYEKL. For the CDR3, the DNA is TGCGCCAGCAGCCAAGCAGGGGGCGAGGTTCAGCCCCAGCATTTT. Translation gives CASSQAGGEVQPQHF.

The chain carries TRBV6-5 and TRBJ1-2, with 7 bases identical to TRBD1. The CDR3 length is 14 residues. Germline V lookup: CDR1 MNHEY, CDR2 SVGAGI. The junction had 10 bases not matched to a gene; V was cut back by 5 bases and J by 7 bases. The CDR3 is CASSRQGGGVGYTF. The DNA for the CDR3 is TGTGCCAGCAGTAGGCAGGGGGGCGGTGTTGGCTACACCTTC.

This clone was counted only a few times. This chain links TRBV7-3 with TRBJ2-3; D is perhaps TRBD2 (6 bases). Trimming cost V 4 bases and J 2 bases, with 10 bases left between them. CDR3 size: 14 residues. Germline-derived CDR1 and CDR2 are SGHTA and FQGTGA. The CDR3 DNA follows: TGTGCCAGCAGCTCGGGACTTTTCACAGATACGCAGTATTTT. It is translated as CASSSGLFTDTQYF.

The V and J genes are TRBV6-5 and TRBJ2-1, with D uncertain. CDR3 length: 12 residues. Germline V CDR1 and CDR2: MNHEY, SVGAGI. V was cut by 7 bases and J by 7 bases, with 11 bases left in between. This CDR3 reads CASTSPWNEQFF. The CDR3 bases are TGTGCCAGCACTTCACCTTGGAATGAGCAGTTCTTC.

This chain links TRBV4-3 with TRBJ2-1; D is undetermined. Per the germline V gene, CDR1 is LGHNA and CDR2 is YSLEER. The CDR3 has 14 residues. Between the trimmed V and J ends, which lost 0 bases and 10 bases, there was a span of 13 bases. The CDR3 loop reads CASSQDRSLREQFF. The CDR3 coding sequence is TGCGCCAGCAGCCAAGATCGGTCCCTCCGGGAGCAGTTCTTC.

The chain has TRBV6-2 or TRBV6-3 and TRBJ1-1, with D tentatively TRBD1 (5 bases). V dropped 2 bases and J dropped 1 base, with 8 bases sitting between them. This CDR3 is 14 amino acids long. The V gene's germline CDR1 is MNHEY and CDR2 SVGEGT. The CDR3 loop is CASSYETANTEAFF. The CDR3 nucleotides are TGTGCCAGCAGTTACGAGACAGCGAACACTGAAGCTTTCTTT.

CDR3 bases: TGCGCCAGCAGCTTACTGACAGGTTTCTCCTACGAGCAGTACTTC. Translated: CASSLLTGFSYEQYF. The rearrangement joins TRBV5-1 to TRBJ2-7, with TRBD1 as a possible D gene (6 bases). Germline CDR1 is SGHRS and CDR2 is YFSETQ. The V and J ends lost 2 bases and 0 bases respectively, with 12 bases between them. This CDR3 region has 15 residues.

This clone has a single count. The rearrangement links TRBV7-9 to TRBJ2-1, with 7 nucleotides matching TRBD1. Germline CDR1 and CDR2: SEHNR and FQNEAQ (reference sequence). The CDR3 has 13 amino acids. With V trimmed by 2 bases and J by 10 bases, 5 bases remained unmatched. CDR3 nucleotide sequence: TGTGCCAGCAGCTTAACAGGGGTACGGGAGCAGTTCTTC. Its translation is CASSLTGVREQFF.

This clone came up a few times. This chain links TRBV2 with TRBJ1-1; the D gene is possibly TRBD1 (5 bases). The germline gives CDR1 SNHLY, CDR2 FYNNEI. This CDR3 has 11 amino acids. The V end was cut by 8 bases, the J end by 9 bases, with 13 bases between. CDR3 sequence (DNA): TGTGCCAGCCAACAGGAACCTAAAGCTTTCTTT. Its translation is CASQQEPKAFF.

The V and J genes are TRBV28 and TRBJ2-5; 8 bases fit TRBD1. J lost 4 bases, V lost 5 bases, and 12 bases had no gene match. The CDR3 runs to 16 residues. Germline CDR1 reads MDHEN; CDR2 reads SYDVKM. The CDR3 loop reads CASSPSLDRVGETQYF. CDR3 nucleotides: TGTGCCAGCAGTCCCTCCCTGGACAGGGTGGGAGAGACCCAGTACTTC. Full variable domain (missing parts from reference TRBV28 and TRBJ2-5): DVKVTQSSRYLVKRTGEKVFLECVQDMDHENMFWYRQDPGLGLRLIYFSYDVKMKEKGDIPEGYSVSREKKERFSLILESASTNQTSMYLCASSPSLDRVGETQYFGPGTRLLVL.

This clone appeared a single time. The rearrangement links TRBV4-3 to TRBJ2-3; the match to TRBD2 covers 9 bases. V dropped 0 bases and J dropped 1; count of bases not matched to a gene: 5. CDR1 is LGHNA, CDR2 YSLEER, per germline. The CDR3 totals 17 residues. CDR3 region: CASSQDLGGGGTDTQYF. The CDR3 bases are TGCGCCAGCAGCCAAGATCTAGGCGGGGGGGGCACAGATACGCAGTATTTT.

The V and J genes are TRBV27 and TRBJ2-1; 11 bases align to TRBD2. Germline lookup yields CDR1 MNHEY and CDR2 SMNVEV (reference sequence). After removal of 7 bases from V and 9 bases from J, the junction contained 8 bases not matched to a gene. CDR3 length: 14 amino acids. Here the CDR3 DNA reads TGTGCCAGCATTCCCAGACTAGCGGGGACTGAGCAGTTCTTC. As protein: CASIPRLAGTEQFF.

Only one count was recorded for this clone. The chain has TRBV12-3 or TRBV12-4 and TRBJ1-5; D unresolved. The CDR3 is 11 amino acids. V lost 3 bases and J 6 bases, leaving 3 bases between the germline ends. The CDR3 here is CASSLGQPQHF. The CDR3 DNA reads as TGTGCCAGCAGTTTGGGTCAGCCCCAGCATTTT.

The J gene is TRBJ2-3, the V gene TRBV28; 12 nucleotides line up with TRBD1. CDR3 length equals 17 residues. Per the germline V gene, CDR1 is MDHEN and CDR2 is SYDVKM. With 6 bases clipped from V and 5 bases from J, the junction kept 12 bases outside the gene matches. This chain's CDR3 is CASSLPAGQGAGDTQYF. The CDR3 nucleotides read TGTGCCAGCAGCCTACCCGCGGGACAGGGGGCCGGAGATACGCAGTATTTT.

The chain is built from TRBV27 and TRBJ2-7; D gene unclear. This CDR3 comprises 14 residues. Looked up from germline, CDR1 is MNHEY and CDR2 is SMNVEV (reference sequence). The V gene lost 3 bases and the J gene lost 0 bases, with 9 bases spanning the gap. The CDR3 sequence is CASSFGGSSYEQYF. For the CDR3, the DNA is TGTGCCAGCAGTTTCGGCGGTAGCTCCTACGAGCAGTACTTC.

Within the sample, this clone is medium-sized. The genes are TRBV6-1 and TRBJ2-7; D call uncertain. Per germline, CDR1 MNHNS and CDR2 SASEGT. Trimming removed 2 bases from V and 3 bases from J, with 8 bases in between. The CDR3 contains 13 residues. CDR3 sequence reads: CASSEFLSYEQYF. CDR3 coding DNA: TGTGCCAGCAGTGAATTCCTAAGCTACGAGCAGTACTTC.

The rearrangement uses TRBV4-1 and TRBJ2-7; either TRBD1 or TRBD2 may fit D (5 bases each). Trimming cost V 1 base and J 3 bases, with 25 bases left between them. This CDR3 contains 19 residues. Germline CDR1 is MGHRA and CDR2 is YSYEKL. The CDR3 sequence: CASSQGWGSRSGDLYEQYF. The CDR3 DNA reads TGCGCCAGCAGCCAAGGTTGGGGGTCAAGAAGCGGAGATCTCTACGAGCAGTACTTC.

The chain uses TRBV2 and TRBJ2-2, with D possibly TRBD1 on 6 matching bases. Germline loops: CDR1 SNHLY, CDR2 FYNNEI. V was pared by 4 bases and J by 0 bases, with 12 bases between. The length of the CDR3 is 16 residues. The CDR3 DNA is TGTGCCAGCAGTGCCGGGACATCCGCGAACACCGGGGAGCTGTTTTTT. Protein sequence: CASSAGTSANTGELFF. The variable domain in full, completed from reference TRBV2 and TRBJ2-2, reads EPEVTQTPSHQVTQMGQEVILRCVPISNHLYFYWYRQILGQKVEFLVSFYNNEISEKSEIFDDQFSVERPDGSNFTLKIRSTKLEDSAMYFCASSAGTSANTGELFFGEGSRLTVL.

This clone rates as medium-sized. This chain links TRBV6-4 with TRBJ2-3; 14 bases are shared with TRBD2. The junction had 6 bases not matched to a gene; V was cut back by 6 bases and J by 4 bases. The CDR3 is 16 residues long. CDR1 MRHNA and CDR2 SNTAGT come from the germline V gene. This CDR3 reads CASSDRLAGGPDTQYF. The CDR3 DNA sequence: TGTGCCAGCAGCGACAGACTAGCGGGGGGGCCAGATACGCAGTATTTT.

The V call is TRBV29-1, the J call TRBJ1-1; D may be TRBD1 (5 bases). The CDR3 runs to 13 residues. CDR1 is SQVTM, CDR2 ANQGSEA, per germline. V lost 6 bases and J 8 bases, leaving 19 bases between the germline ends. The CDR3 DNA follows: TGCAGCGTCCCCGGGACCCCAAGTGTGGAAGCTTTCTTT. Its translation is CSVPGTPSVEAFF.

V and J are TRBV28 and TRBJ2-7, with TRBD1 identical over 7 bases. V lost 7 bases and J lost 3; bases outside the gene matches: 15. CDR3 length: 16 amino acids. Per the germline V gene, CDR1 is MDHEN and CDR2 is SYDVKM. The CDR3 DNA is TGTGCCAGCACAGACCACTTCGGGCAGGGGGACTACGAGCAGTACTTC. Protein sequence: CASTDHFGQGDYEQYF.

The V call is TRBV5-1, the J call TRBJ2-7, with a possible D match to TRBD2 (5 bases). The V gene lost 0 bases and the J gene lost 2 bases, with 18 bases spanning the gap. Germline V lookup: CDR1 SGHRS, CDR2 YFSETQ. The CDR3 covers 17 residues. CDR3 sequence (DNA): TGCGCCAGCAGCTTGGCCACTACTTTAGCGACGACCTACGAGCAGTACTTC. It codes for CASSLATTLATTYEQYF.

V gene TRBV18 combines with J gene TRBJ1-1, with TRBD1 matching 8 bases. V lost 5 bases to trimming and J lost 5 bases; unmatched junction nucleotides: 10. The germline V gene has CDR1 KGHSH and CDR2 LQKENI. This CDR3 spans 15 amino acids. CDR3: CASSNPGQGGTEAFF. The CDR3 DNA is TGTGCCAGCTCAAACCCAGGACAGGGTGGGACTGAAGCTTTCTTT.